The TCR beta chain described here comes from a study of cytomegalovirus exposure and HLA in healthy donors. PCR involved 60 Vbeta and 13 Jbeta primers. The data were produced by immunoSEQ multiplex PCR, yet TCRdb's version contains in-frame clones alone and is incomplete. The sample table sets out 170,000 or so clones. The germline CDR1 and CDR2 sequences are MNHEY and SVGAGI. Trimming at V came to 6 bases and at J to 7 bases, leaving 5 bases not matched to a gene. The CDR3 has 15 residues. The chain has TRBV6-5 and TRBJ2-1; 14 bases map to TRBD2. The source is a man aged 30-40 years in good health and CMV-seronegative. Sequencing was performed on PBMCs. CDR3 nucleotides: TGTGCCAGCAGCTTGGGACTAGCGGGAGTTAATGAGCAGTTCTTC. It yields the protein CASSLGLAGVNEQFF.